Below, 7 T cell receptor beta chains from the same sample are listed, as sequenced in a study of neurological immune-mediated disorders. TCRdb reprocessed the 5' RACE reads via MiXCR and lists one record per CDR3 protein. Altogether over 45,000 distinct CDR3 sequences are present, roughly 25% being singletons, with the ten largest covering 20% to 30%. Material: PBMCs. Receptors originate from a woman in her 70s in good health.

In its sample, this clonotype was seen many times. The CDR3 nucleotides read TGTGCCAGCAGTTTATTCAGCGGAGACTACAATGAGCAGTTCTTC. Translation gives CASSLFSGDYNEQFF. The V call is TRBV12-3 or TRBV12-4, the J call TRBJ2-1; the D gene is possibly TRBD2 (5 bases). The V and J ends lost 2 bases and 3 bases respectively, with 11 bases between them. The CDR3 is 15 amino acids.

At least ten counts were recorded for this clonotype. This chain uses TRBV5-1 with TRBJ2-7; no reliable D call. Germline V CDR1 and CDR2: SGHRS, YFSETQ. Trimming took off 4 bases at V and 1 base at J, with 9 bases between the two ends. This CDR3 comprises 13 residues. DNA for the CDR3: TGCGCCAGCAGCGGAACAGCGTCCTACGAGCAGTACTTC. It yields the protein CASSGTASYEQYF.

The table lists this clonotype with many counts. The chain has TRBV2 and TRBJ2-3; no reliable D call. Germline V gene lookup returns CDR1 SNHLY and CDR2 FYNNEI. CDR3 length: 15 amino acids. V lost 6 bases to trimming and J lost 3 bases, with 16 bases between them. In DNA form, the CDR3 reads TGTGCCAGCAGCGCCCAGAAGGTGGGAACAGATACGCAGTATTTT. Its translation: CASSAQKVGTDTQYF. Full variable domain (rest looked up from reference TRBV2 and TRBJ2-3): EPEVTQTPSHQVTQMGQEVILRCVPISNHLYFYWYRQILGQKVEFLVSFYNNEISEKSEIFDDQFSVERPDGSNFTLKIRSTKLEDSAMYFCASSAQKVGTDTQYFGPGTRLTVL.

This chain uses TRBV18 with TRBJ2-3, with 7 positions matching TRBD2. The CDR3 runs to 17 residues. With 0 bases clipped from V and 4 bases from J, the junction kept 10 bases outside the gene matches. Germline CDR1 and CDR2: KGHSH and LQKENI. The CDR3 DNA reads TGTGCCAGCTCACCACCGCGGCAGCGTGGGGGGGCAGATACGCAGTATTTT. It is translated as CASSPPRQRGGADTQYF.

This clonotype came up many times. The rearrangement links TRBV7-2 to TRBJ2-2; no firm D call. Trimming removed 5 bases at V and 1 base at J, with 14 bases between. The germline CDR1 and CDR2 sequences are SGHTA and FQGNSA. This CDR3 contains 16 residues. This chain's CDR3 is CASSPIVGMNTGELFF. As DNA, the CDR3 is TGTGCCAGCAGCCCCATTGTTGGTATGAACACCGGGGAGCTGTTTTTT.

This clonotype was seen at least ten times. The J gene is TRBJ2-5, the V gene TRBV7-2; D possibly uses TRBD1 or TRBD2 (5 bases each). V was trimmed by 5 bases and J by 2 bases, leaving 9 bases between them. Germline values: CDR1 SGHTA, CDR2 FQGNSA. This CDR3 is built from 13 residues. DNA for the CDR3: TGTGCCAGCAGCCCCTGGGGGCAAGAGACCCAGTACTTC. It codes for CASSPWGQETQYF.

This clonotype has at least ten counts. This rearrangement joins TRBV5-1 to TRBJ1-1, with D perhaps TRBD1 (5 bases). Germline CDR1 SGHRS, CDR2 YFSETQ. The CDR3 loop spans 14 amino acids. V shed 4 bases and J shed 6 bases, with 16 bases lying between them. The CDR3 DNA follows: TGCGCCAGCAGCCAGGGCGCCCAAGCGGCTGAAGCTTTCTTT. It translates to CASSQGAQAAEAFF.